These 23 T cell receptor beta chains originate from one sample sequenced in a study of radiotherapy plus CTLA-4 blockade in lung cancer. Produced via immunoSEQ multiplex PCR; TCRdb's table is partial and in-frame only. The sample yields tens of thousands of clones, 60% to 80% seen once. This specimen was peripheral blood, taken from a patient treated with radiotherapy plus ipilimumab. These receptors came from a human donor with non-small cell lung cancer whose response to radiotherapy plus ipilimumab could not be evaluated. Some clones in this sample may be carry-over from other donors' samples.

The chain has TRBV19 and TRBJ1-1; D not resolved. The germline V gene has CDR1 LNHDA and CDR2 SQIVND (reference sequence). The CDR3 spans 13 residues. The germline V and J ends were trimmed by 7 bases and 0 bases, with 9 bases remaining between them. The CDR3, as DNA: TGTGCCAGTAAAACCGGGATGAACACTGAAGCTTTCTTT. The encoded protein is CASKTGMNTEAFF.

This clone has just a few counts. The chain is built from TRBV6-1 and TRBJ1-2, with 7 bases that match TRBD1. Trimming cost V 3 bases and J 7 bases; bases outside gene matches: 5. In germline, CDR1 is MNHNS, CDR2 SASEGT. This CDR3 contains 13 residues. The CDR3 spells CASSDDRAGGYTF. The CDR3 DNA sequence: TGTGCCAGCAGTGACGACAGGGCTGGTGGCTACACCTTC.

This chain uses TRBV27 with TRBJ2-6; 9 bases fit TRBD1. The J segment lost 4 bases and the V segment lost 6 bases, leaving 10 bases of the junction unmatched. Germline V gene data show CDR1 as MNHEY and CDR2 as SMNVEV (reference sequence). This CDR3 contains 17 residues. CDR3 sequence: CASRLGTGRVGANVLTF. CDR3 sequence (DNA): TGTGCCAGCAGACTCGGGACAGGGAGGGTCGGGGCCAACGTCCTGACTTTC.

The J gene is TRBJ2-5, the V gene TRBV27; tentatively, D is TRBD2 (5 bases). The CDR3 consists of 17 residues. From germline, CDR1 is MNHEY and CDR2 SMNVEV (reference sequence). Trimming pared 4 bases from V and 5 bases from J, leaving 23 bases between. The CDR3, as DNA: TGTGCCAGCAGTTGGAGGAGCGCCAACAGTATCGTGGAGACCCAGTACTTC. It is translated as CASSWRSANSIVETQYF.

This clone was counted a few times. The chain carries TRBV7-2 and TRBJ2-3; 8 nucleotides line up with TRBD2. V dropped 10 bases and J dropped 4; count of bases not matched to a gene: 7. Germline CDR1 SGHTA, CDR2 FQGNSA. This CDR3 comprises 13 residues. In DNA, the CDR3 is TGTGCCAACGGCGGGGGGCTCTCAGATACGCAGTATTTT. Translation: CANGGGLSDTQYF. The full variable domain, in which reference TRBV7-2 and TRBJ2-3 provide the parts outside the CDR3, is GAGVSQSPSNKVTEKGKDVELRCDPISGHTALYWYRQSLGQGLEFLIYFQGNSAPDKSGLPSDRFSAERTGGSVSTLTIQRTQQEDSAVYLCANGGGLSDTQYFGPGTRLTVL.

V and J are TRBV9 and TRBJ2-2; D call uncertain. There are 13 residues in the CDR3. Germline lookup yields CDR1 SGDLS and CDR2 YYNGEE. The V and J ends lost 3 bases and 5 bases respectively, with 8 bases between them. CDR3 residues: CASSAKRTGELFF. DNA for the CDR3: TGTGCCAGCAGCGCGAAGAGGACCGGGGAGCTGTTTTTT.

The chain carries TRBV4-3 and TRBJ1-2; 7 bases agree with TRBD1. This CDR3 spans 15 amino acids. The ends lost 3 bases at V and 2 bases at J; junction bases unmatched: 6. The germline CDR1 and CDR2 sequences are LGHNA and YSLEER. The CDR3 protein is CASSQAGTANYGYTF. Here the CDR3 DNA reads TGCGCCAGCAGCCAGGCCGGGACAGCCAACTATGGCTACACCTTC.

This rearrangement joins TRBV27 to TRBJ2-3, with D hard to call. The CDR3 contains 13 residues. V lost 2 bases and J 2 bases, leaving 5 bases between the germline ends. Germline CDR1 is MNHEY and CDR2 is SMNVEV (reference sequence). Written as DNA, the CDR3 is TGTGCCAGCAGTTTACGAGTCACAGATACGCAGTATTTT. Translated, it gives CASSLRVTDTQYF.

V is TRBV5-1 and J is TRBJ1-1, with D possibly matching TRBD1 (6 bases). Germline V gene sequence: CDR1 SGHRS, CDR2 YFSETQ. The CDR3 has 15 residues. V was pared by 1 base and J by 1 base, with 11 bases between. The CDR3 sequence: CASSLYTGTNTEAFF. The CDR3 DNA follows: TGCGCCAGCAGCTTGTATACAGGGACGAACACTGAAGCTTTCTTT.

The V and J genes are TRBV5-1 and TRBJ1-3; D ambiguous. CDR3 size: 14 residues. Germline CDR1 reads SGHRS; CDR2 reads YFSETQ. V was trimmed by 4 bases and J by 2 bases, leaving 10 bases between them. The CDR3 DNA reads as TGCGCCAGCAGCCCGCAGGAACCTGGAAACACCATATATTTT. It encodes CASSPQEPGNTIYF. Full variable domain (missing parts from reference TRBV5-1 and TRBJ1-3): KAGVTQTPRYLIKTRGQQVTLSCSPISGHRSVSWYQQTPGQGLQFLFEYFSETQRNKGNFPGRFSGRQFSNSRSEMNVSTLELGDSALYLCASSPQEPGNTIYFGEGSWLTVV.

CDR3 sequence reads: CASSAQDRGQETQYF. CDR3 bases: TGTGCCAGCAGTGCACAGGACAGGGGGCAGGAGACCCAGTACTTC. This chain connects TRBV6-5 to TRBJ2-5, with 11 bases identical to TRBD1. The CDR3 consists of 15 residues. Germline trimming cut 5 bases from V and 5 bases from J; bases unmatched to any gene: 7. CDR1 is MNHEY and CDR2 is SVGAGI in the germline V gene.

The chain couples TRBV5-4 to TRBJ2-5; 8 bases align to TRBD1. CDR1 SGHNT and CDR2 YYREEE come from the germline V gene (reference sequence). The junction had 6 bases not matched to a gene; V was cut back by 4 bases and J by 1 base. The CDR3 consists of 15 residues. CDR3 bases: TGTGCCAGCAGCGCCCTGCAGGGGGCCCAAGAGACCCAGTACTTC. Encoded protein: CASSALQGAQETQYF.

The CDR3 loop reads CASSQTTPDGQPQHF. The CDR3 DNA is TGCGCCAGCAGCCAAACGACTCCGGATGGACAGCCCCAGCATTTT. The chain carries TRBV4-1 and TRBJ1-5; no definite D call. CDR3 size: 15 residues. The V end was cut by 2 bases, the J end by 7 bases, with 15 bases between. Germline V gene data show CDR1 as MGHRA and CDR2 as YSYEKL.

The chain uses TRBV27 and TRBJ2-7; 11 positions agree with TRBD2. CDR3 length equals 14 residues. CDR1 MNHEY and CDR2 SMNVEV come from the germline V gene (reference sequence). Trimming at V came to 5 bases and at J to 3 bases, leaving 3 bases not matched to a gene. CDR3: CASSLGTSGYEQYF. CDR3 DNA sequence: TGTGCCAGCAGTCTCGGGACTAGCGGCTACGAGCAGTACTTC.

This chain joins TRBV5-1 and TRBJ2-5; TRBD2 agrees at 9 bases. CDR3 size: 14 residues. Losses at the gene ends were 7 bases for V and 5 bases for J; bases not matched to a gene: 9. Germline V lookup: CDR1 SGHRS, CDR2 YFSETQ. The CDR3 is CASRGSGGGETQYF. DNA for the CDR3: TGCGCCAGCCGAGGTAGCGGGGGAGGGGAGACCCAGTACTTC.

V is TRBV6-1 and J is TRBJ1-1; D is unclear. The CDR3 length is 14 residues. The V end was cut by 5 bases, the J end by 3 bases, with 13 bases between. Looked up from germline, CDR1 is MNHNS and CDR2 is SASEGT. The CDR3 here is CASSKSGMDTEAFF. CDR3 DNA: TGTGCCAGCAGTAAATCGGGGATGGACACTGAAGCTTTCTTT.

This chain connects TRBV29-1 to TRBJ2-7; possible D gene TRBD2, 6 bases. This CDR3 is 13 amino acids long. The germline gives CDR1 SQVTM, CDR2 ANQGSEA. V was clipped by 5 bases and J by 6 bases, with 17 bases between them. The CDR3 nucleotides read TGCAGCGTTCCCCCGGGGGTAATGCGCGAGCAGTACTTC. It yields the protein CSVPPGVMREQYF.

The V gene is TRBV5-3, the J gene TRBJ2-7; possibly TRBD2 for D (6 bases). TRBV5-3 qualifies as an ORF whose function is uncertain. The CDR3 runs to 13 residues. The CDR3 reads CASSGTGLYEQYF. The CDR3 DNA reads TGTGCTTCCTCCGGGACGGGACTCTACGAGCAGTACTTC.

Concerning this clone itself: Within the sample, other DNA sequences also encode this same CDR3. The chain has TRBV5-1 and TRBJ1-1; 9 bases are shared with TRBD1. This CDR3 comprises 16 residues. V shed 2 bases, J shed 2 bases, and the junction held 7 bases outside the gene matches. Per germline, CDR1 SGHRS and CDR2 YFSETQ. The CDR3, as DNA: TGCGCCAGCAGCTTTCTTGGGACAGGGCTCAACACTGAAGCTTTCTTT. As protein: CASSFLGTGLNTEAFF.

CDR3 sequence (DNA): TGTGCCTGGAGTGTATCCGGGTTGGGCGAGCAGTACTTC. This encodes CAWSVSGLGEQYF. V usage is TRBV30 and J usage is TRBJ2-7; unclear D gene. The V gene lost 0 bases and the J gene lost 6 bases, with 12 bases spanning the gap. This CDR3 is 13 amino acids long. The germline V gene has CDR1 GTSNPN and CDR2 SVGIG (reference sequence). Filled out from reference TRBV30 and TRBJ2-7, the complete variable domain reads SQTIHQWPATLVQPVGSPLSLECTVEGTSNPNLYWYRQAAGRGLQLLFYSVGIGQISSEVPQNLSASRPQDRQFILSSKKLLLSDSGFYLCAWSVSGLGEQYFGPGTRLTVT.

The chain has TRBV28 and TRBJ1-5, with unresolved D. Per germline, CDR1 MDHEN and CDR2 SYDVKM. The CDR3 loop spans 16 amino acids. Trimming pared 7 bases from V and 2 bases from J, leaving 18 bases between. The CDR3 DNA reads TGTGCCAGCACTCTCGGGGTGACTATCGGCAATCAGCCCCAGCATTTT. Translation: CASTLGVTIGNQPQHF.

This clone came up once. The chain links TRBV7-2 to TRBJ2-7, with a possible D match to TRBD1 (6 bases). This CDR3 region has 15 residues. The germline V gene encodes CDR1 SGHTA and CDR2 FQGNSA. The V and J ends lost 0 bases and 4 bases respectively, with 13 bases between them. CDR3 loop: CASSLAGHSDYEQYF. CDR3 nucleotide sequence: TGTGCCAGCAGCTTAGCGGGACACTCTGATTACGAGCAGTACTTC.

This chain links TRBV5-4 with TRBJ2-7; 7 nucleotides align to TRBD1. Germline loops: CDR1 SGHNT, CDR2 YYREEE (reference sequence). The CDR3 consists of 13 residues. With 2 bases clipped from V and 4 bases from J, the junction kept 3 bases outside the gene matches. The DNA of the CDR3 is TGTGCCAGCAGCTTAGACAGGGAGTACGAGCAGTACTTC. Amino acids: CASSLDREYEQYF.